This T cell receptor beta chain was documented in a study of Graves' ophthalmopathy and Graves' hyperthyroidism. RNA transcripts provided the template for amplifying TCR beta CDR3 regions. The first round was an RT-PCR with HTBI primers, and the second round was a multiplex PCR. TCRdb re-called the multiplex PCR reads through MiXCR, storing one row per CDR3 protein. The sample holds around 600,000 distinct CDR3 sequences, more than 40% seen once. This CDR3 is 14 amino acids long. J was trimmed by 4 bases and V by 10 bases; bases with no gene match: 11. CDR1 and CDR2 (germline): ENHRY, SYGVKD. Sequenced sample: peripheral blood. The source of this sequence is an adult man with Graves' ophthalmopathy. This chain joins TRBV10-3 and TRBJ1-2; TRBD1 aligns across 8 bases. CDR3 sequence: CASMGWTGSYGYTF. The CDR3 region has the DNA TGTGCCAGCATGGGTTGGACAGGGAGCTATGGCTACACCTTC.